This T cell receptor (beta chain) is from a study of response to subunit inactivated influenza vaccine. One entry per CDR3 protein results from TCRdb running MiXCR on the RT-PCR reads. The data show hundreds of thousands of distinct CDR3 sequences, 6.5% to 8% seen once. Regarding this clonotype: What it binds is not known.

Study-level results: Authors suggested seasonal influenza vaccinations each recruit few new T cells.

V lost 5 bases, J lost 8 bases, and 18 bases lay in between. The length of the CDR3 is 15 residues. Germline values: CDR1 SEHNR, CDR2 FQNEAQ (reference sequence). V usage is TRBV7-9 and J usage is TRBJ1-4; D call uncertain. Sequencing was performed on PBMCs from blood, taken 23 to 25 months after vaccination. The clonotype was recovered from a man aged 45-69 years who received an inactivated influenza vaccine. CDR3 nucleotide sequence: TGTGCCAGCAGCGTGGGAATCGGGGAGGGCGAAAAACTGTTTTTT. Translating gives CASSVGIGEGEKLFF.